This T cell receptor (beta chain) was captured in a study of Graves' ophthalmopathy and Graves' hyperthyroidism. Ten or more counts support this clonotype. Its target is not known. Having ophthalmopathy, the donors showed moderate-to-severe activity, CAS ≥3 and NOSPECS ≥4, with disease lasting under 3 months. Trimming took 6 bases from V and 2 from J, leaving 8 bases between them. Germline loops: CDR1 SNHLY, CDR2 FYNNEI. The CDR3 spans 12 residues. Amplified material comprised TCR beta CDR3 regions derived from RNA transcripts. HTBI primers primed a first-round RT-PCR, and a second-round multiplex PCR followed. A single record per CDR3 protein comes from TCRdb applying MiXCR to the multiplex PCR reads. The table records about 160,000 distinct CDR3 sequences, roughly two fifths of them present only once. Study results and caveats: Most expanded clonotypes from thyroid (those above 0.001 frequency) were also found in blood.

The source of this sequence is a man aged 25 to 40 with Graves' ophthalmopathy. This chain uses TRBV2 with TRBJ2-7, with D possibly being TRBD1 or TRBD2 (5 bases each). The specimen was peripheral blood. Written as DNA, the CDR3 is TGTGCCAGCAGCATGGGACCCTACGAGCAGTACTTC. Its translation: CASSMGPYEQYF.